Each of the 3 T cell receptor beta chains below was sequenced from the same sample in a study of regulatory T cells in long-lasting Graves disease. Combining iRepertoire HTBI primers with Arm-PCR of CDR3 regions, the authors built TCR beta libraries. Each CDR3 protein is one row after TCRdb ran MiXCR on the multiplex PCR reads. The table shows about 470,000 distinct CDR3 sequences, with about 20% occurring only once. Time point defined: persistent/refractory GD, antithyroid drugs over 5 years with positive TRAb. TCR sequences were obtained from RNA taken from PBMCs. The sequencing here drew on peripheral blood mononuclear cells (PBMCs), taken when the disease was refractory, from a patient treated with antithyroid drugs. Source of these receptors: a female donor with Graves disease.

The rearrangement uses TRBV28 and TRBJ2-1; TRBD1 matches at 9 bases. The CDR3 runs 17 residues. Per the germline V gene, CDR1 is MDHEN and CDR2 is SYDVKM. V trimming: 6 bases; J trimming: 4 bases; junction bases outside the gene matches: 13. In DNA, the CDR3 is TGTGCCAGCAGGCGACTCTCCGGGACAGGGCCTTACAATGAGCAGTTCTTC. As protein: CASRRLSGTGPYNEQFF.

This clonotype was counted at least ten times. The chain combines TRBV28 with TRBJ2-7; D is undetermined. Trimming cost V 8 bases and J 3 bases, with 23 bases left between them. CDR3 length: 16 residues. Germline loops: CDR1 MDHEN, CDR2 SYDVKM. The CDR3 spells CASAFLGGRLHYEQYF. The DNA of the CDR3 is TGTGCCAGCGCCTTCCTTGGCGGAAGGCTCCACTACGAGCAGTACTTC.

In this sample, this clonotype turned up a few times. The chain uses TRBV7-9 and TRBJ1-4; D remains ambiguous. This CDR3 comprises 16 residues. The germline V gene encodes CDR1 SEHNR and CDR2 FQNEAQ (reference sequence). Trimming cost V 5 bases and J 0 bases, with 13 bases left between them. The CDR3 DNA sequence: TGTGCCAGCAGCCCACCTGGGCGGGCAACTAATGAAAAACTGTTTTTT. This gives the protein CASSPPGRATNEKLFF.